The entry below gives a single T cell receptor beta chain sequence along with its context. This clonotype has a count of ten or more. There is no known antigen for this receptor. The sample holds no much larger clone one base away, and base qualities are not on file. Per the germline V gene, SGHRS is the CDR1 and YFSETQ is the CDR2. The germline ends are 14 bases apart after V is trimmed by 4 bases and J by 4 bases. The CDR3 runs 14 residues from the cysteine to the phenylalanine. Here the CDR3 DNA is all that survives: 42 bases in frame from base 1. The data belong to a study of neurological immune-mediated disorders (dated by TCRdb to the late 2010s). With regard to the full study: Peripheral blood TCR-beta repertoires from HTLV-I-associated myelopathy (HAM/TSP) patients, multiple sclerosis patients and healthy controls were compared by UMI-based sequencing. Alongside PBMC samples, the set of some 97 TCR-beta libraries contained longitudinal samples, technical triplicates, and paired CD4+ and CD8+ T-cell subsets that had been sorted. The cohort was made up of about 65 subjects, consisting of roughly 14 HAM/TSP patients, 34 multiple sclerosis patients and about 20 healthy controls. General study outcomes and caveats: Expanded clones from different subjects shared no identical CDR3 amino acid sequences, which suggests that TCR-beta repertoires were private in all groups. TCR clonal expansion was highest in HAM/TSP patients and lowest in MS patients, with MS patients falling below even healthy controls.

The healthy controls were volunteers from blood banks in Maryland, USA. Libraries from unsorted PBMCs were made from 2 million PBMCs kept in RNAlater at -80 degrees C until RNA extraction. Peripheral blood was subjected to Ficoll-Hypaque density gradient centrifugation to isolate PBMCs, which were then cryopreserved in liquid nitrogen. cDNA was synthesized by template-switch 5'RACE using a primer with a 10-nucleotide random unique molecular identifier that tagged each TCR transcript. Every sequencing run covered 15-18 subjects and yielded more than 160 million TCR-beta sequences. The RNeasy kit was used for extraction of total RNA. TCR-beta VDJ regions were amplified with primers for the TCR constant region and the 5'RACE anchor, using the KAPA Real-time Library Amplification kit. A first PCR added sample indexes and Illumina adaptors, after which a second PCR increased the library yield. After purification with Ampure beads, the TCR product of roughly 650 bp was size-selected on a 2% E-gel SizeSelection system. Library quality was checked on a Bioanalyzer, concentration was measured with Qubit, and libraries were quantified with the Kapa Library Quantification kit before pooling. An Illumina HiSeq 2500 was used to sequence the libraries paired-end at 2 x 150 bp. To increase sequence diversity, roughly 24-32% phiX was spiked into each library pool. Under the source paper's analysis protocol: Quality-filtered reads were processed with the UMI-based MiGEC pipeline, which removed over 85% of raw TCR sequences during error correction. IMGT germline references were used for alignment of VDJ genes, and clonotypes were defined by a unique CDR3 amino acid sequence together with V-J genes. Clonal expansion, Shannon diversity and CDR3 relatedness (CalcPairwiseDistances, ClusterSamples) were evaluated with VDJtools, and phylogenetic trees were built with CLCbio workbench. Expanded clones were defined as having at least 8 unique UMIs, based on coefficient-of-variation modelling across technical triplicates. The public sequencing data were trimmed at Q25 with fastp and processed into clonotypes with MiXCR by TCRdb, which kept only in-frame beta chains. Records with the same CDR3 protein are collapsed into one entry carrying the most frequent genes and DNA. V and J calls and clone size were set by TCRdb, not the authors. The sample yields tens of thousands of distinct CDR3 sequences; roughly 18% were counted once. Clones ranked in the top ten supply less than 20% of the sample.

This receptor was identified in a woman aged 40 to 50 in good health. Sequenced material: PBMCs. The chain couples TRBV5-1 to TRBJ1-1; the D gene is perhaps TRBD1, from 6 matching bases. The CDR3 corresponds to CASSVQGYGTEAFF. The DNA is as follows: TGCGCCAGCAGCGTACAGGGATATGGCACTGAAGCTTTCTTT.